This T cell receptor (beta chain) was profiled in a study of blood T cell repertoires in COVID-19 (dated by TCRdb to about 2020). Context from the whole study: Samples covering the acute and convalescent phases of COVID-19 were provided by collaborators in the United States, Italy and Spain. The material from the prospective study consisted of cDNA or gDNA derived from T cells, B-cell-depleted T cells, or PBMCs. Subjects who had been exposed to COVID-19, were actively infected with it, or had recovered from it provided the deeply sampled blood TCRbeta repertoires that made up the dataset. The repertoires were released in a freely available public database meant as a resource for research on the immune response to SARS-CoV-2. The samples were drawn from the first 160 participants of the ongoing ImmuneRACE study and from roughly 1,300 subjects provided by 6 global collaborators. A de-identified subject ID, COVID-19 status, age in years and sex were almost always included in the sample metadata. Where available, HLA class I and class II types were taken from metadata supplied by the sample provider and were not determined by assay-based typing. The paper as a whole reports these results and caveats: How much clinical and demographic metadata was included differed by source and by participant, and the metadata was provided uncurated.

In the prospective study, participants were roughly 18 to 100 years old, resided in 24 geographic areas of the United States, and were enrolled through a virtual design. To assign participants to cohorts, the prospective study relied on clinical history that participants themselves reported in a screening survey and a study questionnaire. ImmuneRACE Cohort 3 recovered participants were defined by two consecutive negative NP/OP PCR tests, healthcare professional clearance, or symptom resolution. In the prospective study, whole blood, serum and a nasopharyngeal or oropharyngeal swab were collected from each participant by mobile phlebotomists. Participants in the prospective study had the option to provide additional blood draws and questionnaires over a roughly two-month period. Prospective study blood samples were shipped either frozen or at room temperature before DNA extraction. The CDR3 measures 15 amino acids from cysteine to phenylalanine. The kept DNA is CDR3 alone, 45 bases in frame from the first base. CDR1 is given as SNHLY and CDR2 as FYNNEI, both from the germline V gene. V drops 2 bases and J drops 4 bases, leaving 14 bases in between.

TCRbeta CDR3 regions were amplified from genomic DNA using the immunoSEQ Assay, a bias-controlled multiplex PCR. In the original analysis: Nucleated cell counts per sample were estimated from amplification of reference gene primers within the assay. Sequence reads were collapsed and filtered to measure the absolute abundance of every unique TCRbeta CDR3 rearrangement. For each sample, productive Simpson clonality was calculated by taking the square root of Simpson's diversity index across productive rearrangements. The table was pulled from immuneACCESS by TCRdb, which kept in-frame rearrangements only. Such tables lose some clones; where checked, under half of the loss comes from unresolved V genes, and the rest has no known cause. V, J and clone size were drawn from that table, and D and trimming were deduced from the DNA. The sample yields 200,000 to 250,000 clones; about four fifths were counted once. The top ten constitute about 6.6% of the sample.

With respect to this clone: Its binding antigen is unknown. There are no base qualities to consult, and no much larger clone falls within one base.

The sequence derives from a woman aged 40 to 49 who had recovered from COVID-19. The sequence links TRBV2 to TRBJ2-5; TRBD2 is perhaps the D gene, given 5 matching bases. The sample was PBMCs or T cells enriched from blood (not recorded which). Read as DNA, the sequence is TGTGCCAGCAGTGAATGGAGGCTGGGTGGAGAGACCCAGTACTTC. This encodes CASSEWRLGGETQYF.